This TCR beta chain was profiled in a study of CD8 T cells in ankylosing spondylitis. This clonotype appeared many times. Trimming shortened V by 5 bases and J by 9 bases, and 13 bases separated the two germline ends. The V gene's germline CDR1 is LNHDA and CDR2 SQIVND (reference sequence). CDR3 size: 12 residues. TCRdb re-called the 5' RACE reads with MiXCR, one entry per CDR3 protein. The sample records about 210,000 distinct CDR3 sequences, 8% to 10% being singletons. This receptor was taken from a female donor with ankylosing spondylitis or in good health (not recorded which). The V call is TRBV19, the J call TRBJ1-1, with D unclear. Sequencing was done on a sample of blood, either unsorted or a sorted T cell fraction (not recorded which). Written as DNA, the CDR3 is TGTGCCAGTAGTTTCCTTGAGGGTAAAGCTTTCTTT. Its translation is CASSFLEGKAFF.